A single TCR beta chain is shown here with its context. The method was immunoSEQ multiplex PCR; TCRdb's version includes in-frame clones alone and lacks a portion of them. The sample holds more than 200,000 clones, approximately 78% seen once. The sample comes from a study of blood T cell repertoires in COVID-19. Turning to the study itself: From the United States, Italy and Spain came samples of acute and convalescent COVID-19. T cells, B-cell-depleted T cells, or PBMCs supplied cDNA or gDNA.

The germline gives CDR1 SNHLY, CDR2 FYNNEI. This CDR3 is 14 amino acids long. Trimming stripped 7 bases from V and 5 bases from J, with 15 bases between. In Seattle, patients joined the study during active infection and were tracked longitudinally. The chain carries TRBV2 and TRBJ1-3; no reliable D call. This clonotype was obtained from a woman aged 80 or over with COVID-19, enrolled during active disease. Sequenced sample: peripheral blood. The chain's CDR3 is CASTVSTLRNTIYF. CDR3 nucleotides: TGTGCCAGCACCGTTTCGACTCTCCGAAACACCATATATTTT.